This is a list of T cell receptor beta chains from one sample in a study of T-cell memory formation after mild COVID-19. TCRdb ran MiXCR on the 5' RACE reads and lists one entry per CDR3 protein. The data hold roughly 320,000 distinct CDR3 sequences, with 25% to 30% observed a single time. The material sequenced was PBMCs or a T cell subset sorted from them (not recorded which). These TCRs come from an adult woman who had mild COVID-19 (a few samples of this study predate the infection). Cell type and time point are not known. CDR3s leave out the opening cysteine and the closing phenylalanine or tryptophan. The listing skips clone size in some rows; elsewhere it reads once, few, many or a size class.

>12|-|TRBV20-1|TRBJ1-1
SAREPKVSTEAF
>11|few|TRBV12-3/TRBV12-4|TRBJ1-2
ASSLAGVYGYT
>14|few|TRBV19|TRBJ2-5
ASSIPGGGSGETQY
>19|-|TRBV21-1|TRBJ1-3
ASSIPKVAGRGLADGNTIY
>14|-|TRBV20-1|TRBJ2-5
SARPAGLADQETQY
>12|-|TRBV7-9|TRBJ1-1
ASSPLYDYTEAF
>12|-|TRBV7-2|TRBJ2-1
ASSQGQTHTEQF
>12|few|TRBV3-1|TRBJ1-1
ASSHRTGKDEAF
>16|few|TRBV20-1|TRBJ1-5
SAPIKGARTGGNQPQH
>16|-|TRBV27|TRBJ2-2
ASSYLFGTGFLLGELF